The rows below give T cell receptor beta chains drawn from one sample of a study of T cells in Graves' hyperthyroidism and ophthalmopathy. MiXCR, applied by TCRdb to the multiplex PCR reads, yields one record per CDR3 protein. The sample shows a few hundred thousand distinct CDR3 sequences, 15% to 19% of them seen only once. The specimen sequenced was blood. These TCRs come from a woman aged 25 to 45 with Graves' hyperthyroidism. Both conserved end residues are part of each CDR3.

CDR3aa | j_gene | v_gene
CASSQSKGVNNEQFF | TRBJ2-1 | TRBV7-9
CASSLTTQNTGELFF | TRBJ2-2 | TRBV5-1
CSARGPGTGIYNEQFF | TRBJ2-1 | TRBV20-1
CASRDTTGVGDSPLHF | TRBJ1-6 | TRBV2
CATSDGQVDTQYF | TRBJ2-3 | TRBV24-1
CASSHQGAAYEQYF | TRBJ2-7 | TRBV4-1
CASSLFIGERETQYF | TRBJ2-5 | TRBV11-2
CASSQNRGSNYGYTF | TRBJ1-2 | TRBV3-1
CASSPGTSGRAVSYEQYF | TRBJ2-7 | TRBV9
CASSPLAEQETQYF | TRBJ2-5 | TRBV28